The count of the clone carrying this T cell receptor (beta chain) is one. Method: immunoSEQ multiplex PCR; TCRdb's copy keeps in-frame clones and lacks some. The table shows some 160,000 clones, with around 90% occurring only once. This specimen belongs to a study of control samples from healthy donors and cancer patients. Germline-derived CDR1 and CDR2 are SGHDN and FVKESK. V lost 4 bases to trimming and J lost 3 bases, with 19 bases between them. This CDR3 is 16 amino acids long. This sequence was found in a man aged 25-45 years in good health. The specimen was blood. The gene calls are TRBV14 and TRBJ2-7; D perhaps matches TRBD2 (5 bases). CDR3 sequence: CASSPLRDSFVYEQYF. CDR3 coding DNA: TGTGCCAGCAGCCCCTTACGGGATAGTTTCGTCTACGAGCAGTACTTC.